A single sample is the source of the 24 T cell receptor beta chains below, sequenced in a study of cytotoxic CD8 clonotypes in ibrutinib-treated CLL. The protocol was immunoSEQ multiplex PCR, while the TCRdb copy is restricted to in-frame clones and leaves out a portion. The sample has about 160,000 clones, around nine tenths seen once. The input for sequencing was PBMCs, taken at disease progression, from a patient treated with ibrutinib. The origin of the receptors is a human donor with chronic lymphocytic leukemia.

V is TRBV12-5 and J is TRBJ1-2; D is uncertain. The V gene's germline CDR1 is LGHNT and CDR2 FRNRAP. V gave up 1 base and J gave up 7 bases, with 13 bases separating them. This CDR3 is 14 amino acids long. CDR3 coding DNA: TGTGCTAGTGGTTTGGGCCAGGCGGCTGGTGGCTACACCTTC. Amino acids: CASGLGQAAGGYTF.

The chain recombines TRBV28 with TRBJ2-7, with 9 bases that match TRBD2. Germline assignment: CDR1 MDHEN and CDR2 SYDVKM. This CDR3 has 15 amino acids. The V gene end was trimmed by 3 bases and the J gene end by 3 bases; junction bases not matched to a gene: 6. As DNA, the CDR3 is TGTGCCAGCAGTTTTCCCGGTAGCGGGAGCTACGAGCAGTACTTC. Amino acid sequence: CASSFPGSGSYEQYF.

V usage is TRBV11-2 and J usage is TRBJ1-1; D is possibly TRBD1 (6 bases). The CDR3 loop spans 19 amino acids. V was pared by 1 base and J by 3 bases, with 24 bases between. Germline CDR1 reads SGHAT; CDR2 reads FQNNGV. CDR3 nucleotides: TGTGCCAGCAGCTTAGGGGGCTACAGGGATCGAAGCCGGTACACTGAAGCTTTCTTT. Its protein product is CASSLGGYRDRSRYTEAFF.

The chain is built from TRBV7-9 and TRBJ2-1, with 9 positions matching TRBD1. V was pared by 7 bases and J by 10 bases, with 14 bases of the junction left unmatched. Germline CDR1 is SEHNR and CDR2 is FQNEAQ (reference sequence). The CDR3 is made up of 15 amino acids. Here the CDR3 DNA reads TGTGCCAGCACCCAAGGTACAGGGGGCCTCCCGGAGCAGTTCTTC. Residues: CASTQGTGGLPEQFF.

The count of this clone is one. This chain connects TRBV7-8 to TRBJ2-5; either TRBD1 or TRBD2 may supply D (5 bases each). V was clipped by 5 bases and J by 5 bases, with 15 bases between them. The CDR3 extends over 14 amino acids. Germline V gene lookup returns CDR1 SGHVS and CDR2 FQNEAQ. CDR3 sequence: CASSPGRGAETQYF. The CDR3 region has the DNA TGTGCCAGCAGCCCCGGACGAGGGGCTGAGACCCAGTACTTC.

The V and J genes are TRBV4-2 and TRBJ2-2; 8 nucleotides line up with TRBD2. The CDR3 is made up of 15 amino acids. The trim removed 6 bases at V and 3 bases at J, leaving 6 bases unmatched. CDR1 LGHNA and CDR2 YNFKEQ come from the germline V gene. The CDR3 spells CASRQTGLDTGELFF. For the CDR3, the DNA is TGTGCCAGCAGACAAACGGGACTAGACACCGGGGAGCTGTTTTTT.

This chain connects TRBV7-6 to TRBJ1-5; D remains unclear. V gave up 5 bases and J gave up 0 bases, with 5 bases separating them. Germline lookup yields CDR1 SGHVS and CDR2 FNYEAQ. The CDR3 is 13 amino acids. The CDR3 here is CASSPNSNQPQHF. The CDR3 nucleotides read TGTGCCAGCAGCCCAAATAGCAATCAGCCCCAGCATTTT.

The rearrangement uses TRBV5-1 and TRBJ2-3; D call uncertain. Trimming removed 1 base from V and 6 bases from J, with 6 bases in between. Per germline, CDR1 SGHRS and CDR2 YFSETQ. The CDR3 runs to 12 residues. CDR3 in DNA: TGCGCCAGCAGCTTGATTTTGGATACGCAGTATTTT. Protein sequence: CASSLILDTQYF.

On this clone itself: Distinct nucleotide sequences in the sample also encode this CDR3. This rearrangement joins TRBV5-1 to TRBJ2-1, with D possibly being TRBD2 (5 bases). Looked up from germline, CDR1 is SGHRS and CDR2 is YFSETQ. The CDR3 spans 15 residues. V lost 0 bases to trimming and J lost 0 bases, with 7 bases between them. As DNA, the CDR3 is TGCGCCAGCAGCTTGGCGGGGAGCTCCTACAATGAGCAGTTCTTC. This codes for CASSLAGSSYNEQFF.

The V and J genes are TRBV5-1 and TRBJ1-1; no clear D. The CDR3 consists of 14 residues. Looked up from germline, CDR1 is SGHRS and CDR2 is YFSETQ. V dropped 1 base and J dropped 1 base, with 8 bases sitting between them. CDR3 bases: TGCGCCAGCAGCTTGAGACCGGGGAACACTGAAGCTTTCTTT. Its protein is CASSLRPGNTEAFF.

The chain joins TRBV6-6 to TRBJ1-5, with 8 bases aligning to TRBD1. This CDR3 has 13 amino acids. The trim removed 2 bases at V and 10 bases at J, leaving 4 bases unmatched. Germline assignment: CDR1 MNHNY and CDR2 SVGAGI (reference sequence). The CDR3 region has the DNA TGTGCCAGCAGTTACGGACAGGGTTTACCCCAGCATTTT. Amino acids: CASSYGQGLPQHF.

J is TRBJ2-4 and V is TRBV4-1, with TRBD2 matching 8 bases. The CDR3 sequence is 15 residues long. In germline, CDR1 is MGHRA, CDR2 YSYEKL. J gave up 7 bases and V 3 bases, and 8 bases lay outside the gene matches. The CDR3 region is CASSHPGPGGNIQYF. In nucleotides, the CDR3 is TGCGCCAGCAGCCACCCTGGCCCGGGGGGGAACATTCAGTACTTC.

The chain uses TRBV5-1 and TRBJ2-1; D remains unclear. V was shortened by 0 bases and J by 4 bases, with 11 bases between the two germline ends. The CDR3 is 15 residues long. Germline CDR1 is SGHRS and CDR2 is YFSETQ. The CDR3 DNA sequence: TGCGCCAGCAGCTTGGTTGCCTGGGAATACAATGAGCAGTTCTTC. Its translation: CASSLVAWEYNEQFF.

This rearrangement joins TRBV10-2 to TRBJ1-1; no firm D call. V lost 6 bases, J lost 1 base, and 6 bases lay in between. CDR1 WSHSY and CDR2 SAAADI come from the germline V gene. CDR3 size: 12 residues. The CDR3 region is CASSRWNTEAFF. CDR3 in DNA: TGCGCCAGCAGCCGTTGGAACACTGAAGCTTTCTTT.

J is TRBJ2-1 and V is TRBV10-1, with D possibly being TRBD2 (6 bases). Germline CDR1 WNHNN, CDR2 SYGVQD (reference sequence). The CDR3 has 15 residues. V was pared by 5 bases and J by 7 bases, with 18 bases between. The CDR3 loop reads CASSLDSGAGNEQFF. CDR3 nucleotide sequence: TGCGCCAGCAGTCTCGACTCCGGTGCGGGGAATGAGCAGTTCTTC.

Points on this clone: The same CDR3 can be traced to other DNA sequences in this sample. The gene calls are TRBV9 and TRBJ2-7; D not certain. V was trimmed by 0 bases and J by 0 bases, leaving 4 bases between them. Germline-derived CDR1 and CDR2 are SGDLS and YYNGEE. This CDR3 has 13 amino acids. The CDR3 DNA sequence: TGTGCCAGCAGCGTAGGGGCCTCCTACGAGCAGTACTTC. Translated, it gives CASSVGASYEQYF.

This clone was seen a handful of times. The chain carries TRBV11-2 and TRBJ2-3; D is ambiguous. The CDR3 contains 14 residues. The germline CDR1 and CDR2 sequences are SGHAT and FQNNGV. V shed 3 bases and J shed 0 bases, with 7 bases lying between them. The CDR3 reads CASSFWASTDTQYF. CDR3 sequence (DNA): TGTGCCAGCAGCTTCTGGGCTAGCACAGATACGCAGTATTTT.

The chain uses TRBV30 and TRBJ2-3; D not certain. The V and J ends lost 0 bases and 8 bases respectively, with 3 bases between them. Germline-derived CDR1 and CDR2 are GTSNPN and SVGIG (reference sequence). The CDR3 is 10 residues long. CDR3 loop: CAWSVFTQYF. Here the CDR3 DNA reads TGTGCCTGGAGTGTCTTTACGCAGTATTTT.

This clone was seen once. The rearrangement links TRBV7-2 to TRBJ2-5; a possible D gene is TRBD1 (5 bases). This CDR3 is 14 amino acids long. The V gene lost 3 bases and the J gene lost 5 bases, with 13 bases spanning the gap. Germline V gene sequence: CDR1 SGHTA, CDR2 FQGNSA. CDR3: CASSFGQGSETQYF. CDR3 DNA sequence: TGTGCCAGCAGCTTTGGCCAGGGATCGGAGACCCAGTACTTC. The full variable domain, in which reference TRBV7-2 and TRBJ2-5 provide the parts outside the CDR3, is GAGVSQSPSNKVTEKGKDVELRCDPISGHTALYWYRQSLGQGLEFLIYFQGNSAPDKSGLPSDRFSAERTGGSVSTLTIQRTQQEDSAVYLCASSFGQGSETQYFGPGTRLLVL.

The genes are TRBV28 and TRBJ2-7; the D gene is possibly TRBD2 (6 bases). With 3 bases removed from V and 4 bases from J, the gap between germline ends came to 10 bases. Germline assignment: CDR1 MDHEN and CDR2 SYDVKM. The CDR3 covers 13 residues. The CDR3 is CASSFAGRYEQYF. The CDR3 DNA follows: TGTGCCAGCAGTTTTGCAGGGAGGTACGAGCAGTACTTC.

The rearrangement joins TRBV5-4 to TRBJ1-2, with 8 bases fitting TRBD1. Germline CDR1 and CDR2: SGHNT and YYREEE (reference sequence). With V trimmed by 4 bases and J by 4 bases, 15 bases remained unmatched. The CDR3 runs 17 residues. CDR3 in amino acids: CASSGSRDRSFSYGYTF. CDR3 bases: TGTGCCAGCAGCGGTTCGAGGGACAGGTCTTTTAGCTATGGCTACACCTTC.

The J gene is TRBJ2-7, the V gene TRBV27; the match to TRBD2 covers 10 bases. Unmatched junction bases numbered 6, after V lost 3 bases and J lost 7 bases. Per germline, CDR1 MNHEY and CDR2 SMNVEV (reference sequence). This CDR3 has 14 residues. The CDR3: CASSFVAGGWEQYF. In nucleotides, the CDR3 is TGTGCCAGCAGTTTTGTAGCGGGAGGTTGGGAGCAGTACTTC.

CDR3 sequence (DNA): TGTGCCAGCAGCCAGGGACGGTTGGAGACTGAAGCTTTCTTT. It yields the protein CASSQGRLETEAFF. The gene calls are TRBV7-9 and TRBJ1-1, with a tentative D call TRBD1 (5 bases). V lost 5 bases, J lost 5 bases, and 15 bases lay in between. This CDR3 has 14 amino acids. Germline CDR1 and CDR2: SEHNR and FQNEAQ (reference sequence).

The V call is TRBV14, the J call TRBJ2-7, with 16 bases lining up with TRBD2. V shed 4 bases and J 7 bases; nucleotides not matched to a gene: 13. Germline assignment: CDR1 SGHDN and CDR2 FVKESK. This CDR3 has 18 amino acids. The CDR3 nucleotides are TGTGCCAGCAGCCGAGCGGGACTAGCGGGAGGGCGTGTCTGGGAGCAGTACTTC. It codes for CASSRAGLAGGRVWEQYF.